The 27 T cell receptor beta chains presented below share a single source sample, sequenced in a study of Tregs in tolerant kidney transplant recipients. Assay: immunoSEQ multiplex PCR; the TCRdb copy retains only in-frame clones and omits some. This sample has tens of thousands of clones; about 87% occur once, and the top ten carry 3.8%. The nonmyeloablative bone marrow transplants came from related graft donors, with transient mixed chimerism. Sample: CD4+ T cells from blood (PBMCs), taken 6 months after the transplant. These receptors were obtained from a human patient who received a combined kidney and bone marrow transplant. Some T cells may originate from the graft donor.

The J gene is TRBJ1-2, the V gene TRBV5-1; the D is unclear. The germline V and J ends were trimmed by 4 bases and 8 bases, with 15 bases remaining between them. Germline V gives CDR1 SGHRS, CDR2 YFSETQ. This CDR3 comprises 13 residues. CDR3 protein: CASSVGFREGYTF. DNA for the CDR3: TGCGCCAGCAGCGTCGGGTTTCGAGAAGGCTACACCTTC.

The chain employs TRBV13 and TRBJ1-2; 7 nucleotides align to TRBD1. Trimming cost V 4 bases and J 1 base; bases outside gene matches: 9. The germline V gene has CDR1 PRHDT and CDR2 FYEKMQ (reference sequence). CDR3 length: 16 amino acids. The CDR3 region has the DNA TGTGCCAGCAGCTCCAGATACAGGGGCAGTAACTATGGCTACACCTTC. It translates to CASSSRYRGSNYGYTF.

This chain connects TRBV5-6 to TRBJ2-7; 9 positions match TRBD1. The CDR3 has 13 amino acids. J gave up 7 bases and V 4 bases, and 6 bases lay outside the gene matches. Looked up from germline, CDR1 is SGHDT and CDR2 is YYEEEE. This CDR3 reads CASSPQGAGEQYF. Here the CDR3 DNA reads TGTGCCAGCAGCCCACAGGGGGCGGGGGAGCAGTACTTC.

The sample holds one count of this clone. The chain recombines TRBV5-1 with TRBJ1-1, with TRBD1 identical over 7 bases. Germline CDR1 and CDR2: SGHRS and YFSETQ. The junction had 7 bases not matched to a gene; V was cut back by 2 bases and J by 0 bases. The CDR3 runs 16 residues. The CDR3 DNA follows: TGCGCCAGCAGCTTCGGGACAGCGGTTATGAACACTGAAGCTTTCTTT. Translation gives CASSFGTAVMNTEAFF. Supplemented by reference TRBV5-1 and TRBJ1-1, the full variable domain reads KAGVTQTPRYLIKTRGQQVTLSCSPISGHRSVSWYQQTPGQGLQFLFEYFSETQRNKGNFPGRFSGRQFSNSRSEMNVSTLELGDSALYLCASSFGTAVMNTEAFFGQGTRLTVV.

The chain combines TRBV7-9 with TRBJ2-7, with TRBD1 matching over 9 bases. CDR1 is SEHNR and CDR2 is FQNEAQ in the germline V gene (reference sequence). The CDR3 consists of 14 residues. The junction had 7 bases not matched to a gene; V was cut back by 8 bases and J by 2 bases. CDR3 sequence reads: CASAEGTGPYEQYF. The DNA of the CDR3 is TGTGCCAGCGCGGAGGGGACAGGGCCCTACGAGCAGTACTTC. The full variable domain, completed using reference TRBV7-9 and TRBJ2-7, is DTGVSQNPRHKITKRGQNVTFRCDPISEHNRLYWYRQTLGQGPEFLTYFQNEAQLEKSRLLSDRFSAERPKGSFSTLEIQRTEQGDSAMYLCASAEGTGPYEQYFGPGTRLTVT.

This clone appeared a single time. The rearrangement uses TRBV18 and TRBJ1-5, with D unresolved. V lost 3 bases and J 0 bases, leaving 9 bases between the germline ends. The CDR3 runs to 15 residues. CDR1 is KGHSH, CDR2 LQKENI, per germline. Here the CDR3 DNA reads TGTGCCAGCTCACCTATCCGCGATAGCAATCAGCCCCAGCATTTT. Its translation is CASSPIRDSNQPQHF.

This chain uses TRBV19 with TRBJ2-7; perhaps TRBD1 as D (6 bases). The CDR3 has 14 amino acids. V lost 3 bases to trimming and J lost 2 bases, with 11 bases between them. The germline V gene encodes CDR1 LNHDA and CDR2 SQIVND (reference sequence). CDR3 sequence: CASSIPGAAYEQYF. DNA of the CDR3: TGTGCCAGTAGTATTCCAGGGGCCGCCTACGAGCAGTACTTC.

This chain joins TRBV4-3 and TRBJ2-1; the match to TRBD2 covers 12 bases. Trimming removed 4 bases from V and 6 bases from J; junction bases left unmatched: 7. There are 16 residues in the CDR3. Per germline, CDR1 LGHNA and CDR2 YSLEER. The CDR3 loop is CASSPGLAGGLNEQFF. The CDR3 region has the DNA TGCGCCAGCAGCCCAGGCCTAGCGGGGGGGCTCAATGAGCAGTTCTTC.

Details on this clone: Other DNA sequences in this specimen translate into the identical CDR3. CDR3 residues: CASSLSLAGSYNEQFF. In DNA form, the CDR3 reads TGTGCCAGCAGCTTATCCCTAGCGGGGTCCTACAATGAGCAGTTCTTC. The chain is built from TRBV7-9 and TRBJ2-1; TRBD2 matches at 9 bases. Germline V gives CDR1 SEHNR, CDR2 FQNEAQ (reference sequence). Unmatched junction bases numbered 3, after V lost 2 bases and J lost 1 base. This CDR3 region has 16 residues.

The chain recombines TRBV27 with TRBJ2-3, with D possibly being TRBD1 (6 bases). The CDR3 has 14 amino acids. Germline V gives CDR1 MNHEY, CDR2 SMNVEV (reference sequence). Trimming took 3 bases from V and 3 from J, leaving 10 bases between them. DNA for the CDR3: TGTGCCAGCAGTTTTAGAGGACAGACAGATACGCAGTATTTT. It yields the protein CASSFRGQTDTQYF.

The J gene is TRBJ2-3, the V gene TRBV5-1; weak D call: TRBD1 (6 bases). Germline V gene data show CDR1 as SGHRS and CDR2 as YFSETQ. V lost 0 bases to trimming and J lost 1 base, with 12 bases between them. The CDR3 is 16 amino acids. In DNA, the CDR3 is TGCGCCAGCAGCTTGGTGGGGGCTGGTGGCACAGATACGCAGTATTTT. Translation gives CASSLVGAGGTDTQYF.

The chain joins TRBV9 to TRBJ2-5; TRBD2 might be the D (6 bases). The germline CDR1 and CDR2 sequences are SGDLS and YYNGEE. The ends were cut back, 0 bases at V and 5 bases at J, with 20 bases in the middle. CDR3 length: 17 residues. CDR3 protein: CASSVGPWSGRGETQYF. CDR3 sequence (DNA): TGTGCCAGCAGCGTAGGCCCTTGGAGCGGGCGTGGGGAGACCCAGTACTTC.

V usage is TRBV27 and J usage is TRBJ1-6; TRBD1 agrees at 10 bases. V shed 3 bases and J 8 bases; nucleotides not matched to a gene: 1. The CDR3 consists of 14 residues. Germline V lookup: CDR1 MNHEY, CDR2 SMNVEV (reference sequence). As DNA, the CDR3 is TGTGCCAGCAGTTTGACAGGGGGCGATTCACCCCTCCACTTT. It specifies CASSLTGGDSPLHF.

The chain carries TRBV7-9 and TRBJ2-4, with TRBD1 identical over 10 bases. Germline V CDR1 and CDR2: SEHNR, FQNEAQ (reference sequence). The CDR3 has 16 residues. Unmatched junction bases numbered 5, after V lost 5 bases and J lost 1 base. CDR3: CASSQRQGAAKNIQYF. In DNA, the CDR3 is TGTGCCAGCAGCCAACGACAGGGGGCGGCCAAAAACATTCAGTACTTC.

The chain joins TRBV9 to TRBJ1-1; 7 bases are a match to TRBD1. Trimming took 2 bases from V and 1 from J; bases not matched to a gene: 2. This CDR3 has 14 amino acids. CDR1 is SGDLS and CDR2 is YYNGEE in the germline V gene. The CDR3 coding sequence is TGTGCCAGCAGCGTGACAGGGCAGAACACTGAAGCTTTCTTT. Protein product: CASSVTGQNTEAFF. Filled out from reference TRBV9 and TRBJ1-1, the complete variable domain reads DSGVTQTPKHLITATGQRVTLRCSPRSGDLSVYWYQQSLDQGLQFLIQYYNGEERAKGNILERFSAQQFPDLHSELNLSSLELGDSALYFCASSVTGQNTEAFFGQGTRLTVV.

This chain connects TRBV19 to TRBJ1-1; the D is unclear. Germline V gene sequence: CDR1 LNHDA, CDR2 SQIVND (reference sequence). Between the trimmed V and J ends, which lost 3 bases and 5 bases, there was a span of 16 bases. The CDR3 extends over 15 amino acids. CDR3 in DNA: TGTGCCAGTAGTATCGAGTTGACACCCGAGACTGAAGCTTTCTTT. This encodes CASSIELTPETEAFF.

This clone occurred a few times. J is TRBJ2-2 and V is TRBV18; D call uncertain. This CDR3 has 13 residues. Trimming left V 4 bases short and J 7 bases short, with 10 bases between. In germline, CDR1 is KGHSH, CDR2 LQKENI. CDR3 loop: CASSLEQHGELFF. CDR3 nucleotides: TGTGCCAGCTCACTGGAACAGCACGGGGAGCTGTTTTTT.

The V and J genes are TRBV6-4 and TRBJ2-5, with D unclear. The CDR3 runs to 12 residues. Germline CDR1 is MRHNA and CDR2 is SNTAGT. CDR3: CGCSGGQETQYF. The DNA for the CDR3 is TGTGGCTGCAGTGGCGGCCAAGAGACCCAGTACTTC.

V is TRBV11-2 and J is TRBJ2-7; 10 bases fit TRBD1. V dropped 3 bases and J dropped 7; count of bases not matched to a gene: 12. CDR3 size: 16 residues. CDR1 is SGHAT and CDR2 is FQNNGV in the germline V gene. CDR3: CASSFGGGTGVREQYF. Here the CDR3 DNA reads TGTGCCAGCAGCTTTGGCGGGGGGACAGGGGTTAGGGAGCAGTACTTC.

The chain recombines TRBV5-1 with TRBJ1-6; D is unclear. V was shortened by 4 bases and J by 10 bases, with 21 bases between the two germline ends. Germline CDR1 reads SGHRS; CDR2 reads YFSETQ. The CDR3 covers 16 residues. The CDR3 bases are TGCGCCAGCAGCGTGGAGGGATCTAATGCGGGCTCACCCCTCCACTTT. It codes for CASSVEGSNAGSPLHF.

The CDR3 sequence: CASSQENSYYEQYF. The CDR3 bases are TGTGCCAGCAGCCAAGAGAACAGCTACTACGAGCAGTACTTC. The V gene is TRBV14, the J gene TRBJ2-7; no definite D call. V was clipped by 0 bases and J by 3 bases, with 9 bases between them. The CDR3 spans 14 residues. From germline, CDR1 is SGHDN and CDR2 FVKESK.

There are a few counts of this clone. The V gene is TRBV7-6, the J gene TRBJ2-7; TRBD2 aligns across 7 bases. Germline-derived CDR1 and CDR2 are SGHVS and FNYEAQ. The ends lost 0 bases at V and 3 bases at J; junction bases unmatched: 14. The length of the CDR3 is 18 residues. The DNA of the CDR3 is TGTGCCAGCAGCTTAGCGCAGCCCGGGAGGCCTCGAGGCTACGAGCAGTACTTC. This gives the protein CASSLAQPGRPRGYEQYF.

This clone was seen only once. The chain uses TRBV9 and TRBJ1-2; TRBD1 matches 7 bases. Germline V lookup: CDR1 SGDLS, CDR2 YYNGEE. This CDR3 is built from 16 residues. V gave up 2 bases and J gave up 5 bases; unmatched junction bases: 12. The CDR3 region is CASSVGQAPRGYGYTF. The CDR3 nucleotides read TGTGCCAGCAGCGTTGGACAGGCGCCCCGGGGGTATGGCTACACCTTC. The full variable domain, rest sourced from reference TRBV9 and TRBJ1-2, is DSGVTQTPKHLITATGQRVTLRCSPRSGDLSVYWYQQSLDQGLQFLIQYYNGEERAKGNILERFSAQQFPDLHSELNLSSLELGDSALYFCASSVGQAPRGYGYTFGSGTRLTVV.

The chain links TRBV5-5 to TRBJ1-2; D ambiguous. Germline V gene sequence: CDR1 SGHKS, CDR2 YYEKEE (reference sequence). Trimming stripped 3 bases from V and 3 bases from J, with 15 bases between. This CDR3 comprises 15 residues. CDR3 in DNA: TGTGCCAGCAGCTCGGGAGCCAGGTTGGACTATGGCTACACCTTC. Protein sequence: CASSSGARLDYGYTF.

The chain carries TRBV7-2 and TRBJ2-5; 10 bases match TRBD2. Germline V gives CDR1 SGHTA, CDR2 FQGNSA. The CDR3 runs to 17 residues. The V and J ends lost 7 bases and 5 bases, in that order; junction bases with no gene match: 16. The CDR3: CASIKRSASGGLETQYF. For the CDR3, the DNA is TGTGCCAGCATCAAACGGAGCGCTAGCGGGGGTTTGGAGACCCAGTACTTC.

As concerns this clone: Different DNA sequences within this sample yield the same CDR3. The chain joins TRBV5-4 to TRBJ1-5; 7 nucleotides align to TRBD1. This CDR3 has 14 residues. V gave up 9 bases and J gave up 2 bases; unmatched junction bases: 8. Germline lookup yields CDR1 SGHNT and CDR2 YYREEE (reference sequence). The CDR3 region has the DNA TGTGCCATCATACAGGGGAAGGGCAATCAGCCCCAGCATTTT. This encodes CAIIQGKGNQPQHF.

This chain joins TRBV9 and TRBJ2-1, with TRBD2 matching over 16 bases. Germline V gives CDR1 SGDLS, CDR2 YYNGEE. V was pared by 1 base and J by 8 bases, with 6 bases of the junction left unmatched. The CDR3 loop spans 17 amino acids. CDR3 sequence: CASSVSGLAGGPYEQFF. The CDR3 coding sequence is TGTGCCAGCAGCGTATCGGGACTAGCGGGAGGGCCCTATGAGCAGTTCTTC.